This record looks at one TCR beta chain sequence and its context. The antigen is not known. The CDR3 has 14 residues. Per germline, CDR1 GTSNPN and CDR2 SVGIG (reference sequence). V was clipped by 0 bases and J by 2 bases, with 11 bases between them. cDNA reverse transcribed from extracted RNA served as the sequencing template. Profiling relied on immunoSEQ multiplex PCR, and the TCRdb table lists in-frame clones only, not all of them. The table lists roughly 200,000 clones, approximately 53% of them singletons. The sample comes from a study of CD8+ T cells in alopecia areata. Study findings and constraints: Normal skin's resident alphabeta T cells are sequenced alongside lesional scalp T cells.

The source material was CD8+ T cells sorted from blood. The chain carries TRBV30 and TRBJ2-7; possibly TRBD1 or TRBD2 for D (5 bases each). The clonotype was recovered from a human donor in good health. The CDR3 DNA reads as TGTGCCTGGAGTGTCCTCAGGGACCCCTACGAGCAGTACTTC. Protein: CAWSVLRDPYEQYF.